This TCR beta chain was captured by sequencing in a study of blood T cell repertoires in COVID-19. CDR3 length equals 13 residues. J gave up 5 bases and V 4 bases, and 3 bases lay outside the gene matches. The germline gives CDR1 MNHNY, CDR2 SVGAGI (reference sequence). In the authors' workflow: Counts of nucleated cells, estimated from reference gene primer amplification, were obtained. This table comes from immunoSEQ multiplex PCR, and its TCRdb copy is limited to in-frame clones, with some not included. V, J and clone size were drawn from that table, and D and trimming were deduced from the DNA. The sample lists roughly 150,000 clones, just under 80% occurring once.

This TCR derives from a woman at least 80 years old with acute or convalescent COVID-19. The sequenced sample consisted of peripheral blood. The rearrangement joins TRBV6-6 to TRBJ1-1; 8 bases line up with TRBD1. CDR3 DNA sequence: TGTGCCAGCAGTTCACAGGGGGGAACTGAAGCTTTCTTT. It codes for CASSSQGGTEAFF.